This T cell receptor beta chain was obtained from a study of control samples from healthy donors and cancer patients. Method: immunoSEQ multiplex PCR; TCRdb's copy keeps in-frame clones and lacks some. Among roughly 170,000 clones listed, 94% were seen once. This clonotype was obtained from a woman aged 18-35 years in good health. Sequences were obtained from blood.

The CDR3 region is CASSLGPDRASPLHF. The CDR3 DNA follows: TGTGCCAGCAGCTTAGGACCCGATCGCGCTTCACCCCTCCACTTT. The chain recombines TRBV11-2 with TRBJ1-6; D remains unclear. Per germline, CDR1 SGHAT and CDR2 FQNNGV. V lost 1 base and J 9 bases, leaving 13 bases between the germline ends. The CDR3 is 15 residues long.